This T cell receptor (beta chain) emerged from a study of blood T cell repertoires in COVID-19. Whole-study context: Acute-phase and convalescent COVID-19 samples originated in the United States, Italy and Spain. PBMCs, B-cell-depleted T cells, or T cells provided the cDNA or gDNA that made up the material.

CDR1 and CDR2 from the germline V gene are MGHRA and YSYEKL. The CDR3 contains 15 residues. V lost 4 bases and J lost 6; bases outside the gene matches: 8. The Seattle site enrolled patients during active infection and followed them longitudinally. In the authors' methods: Estimation of nucleated cell counts was performed using reference gene primer amplification. Clones were sequenced by immunoSEQ multiplex PCR, and TCRdb holds only the in-frame ones, with some missing. The V and J calls and clone size are taken from that table; D and trimming were inferred from the DNA. The table has roughly 400,000 clones, around 87% seen once; the top ten hold 2.3%.

This receptor was obtained from a woman aged 55-69 years with COVID-19, enrolled during active disease. This chain links TRBV4-1 with TRBJ2-1; 8 positions agree with TRBD2. Material: peripheral blood. This CDR3 is CASSRFGGAGNEQFF. The CDR3 DNA follows: TGCGCCAGCAGCCGGTTCGGGGGGGCTGGCAATGAGCAGTTCTTC.